This T cell receptor beta chain was identified in a study of T cells after yellow fever vaccination. MiXCR was run by TCRdb on the 5' RACE reads, yielding one entry per CDR3 protein. The table includes 230,000 or so distinct CDR3 sequences, around 6.7% detected once. This clonotype was seen repeatedly, ten times or more. The antigen remains unidentified. This CDR3 is built from 13 residues. Trimming stripped 3 bases from V and 4 bases from J, with 7 bases between. CDR1 MDHEN and CDR2 SYDVKM come from the germline V gene. Findings and caveats of the study: From the bulk population, abundant clonotypes could contaminate and appear within FACS-sorted repertoires. The study re-detected most primary-vaccination clones after the booster (around 96% CD4, 88% CD8).

This chain joins TRBV28 and TRBJ1-3, with no clear D. The source material was CD4+ T cells sorted from PBMCs, sampled on the day of the yellow fever booster vaccination. The receptor's source is a man aged 25-40 years who received the YFV17D yellow fever vaccine. CDR3 protein: CASSFVVGNTIYF. CDR3 nucleotide sequence: TGTGCCAGCAGTTTTGTAGTAGGAAACACCATATATTTT. Complete variable domain (other parts from reference TRBV28 and TRBJ1-3): DVKVTQSSRYLVKRTGEKVFLECVQDMDHENMFWYRQDPGLGLRLIYFSYDVKMKEKGDIPEGYSVSREKKERFSLILESASTNQTSMYLCASSFVVGNTIYFGEGSWLTVV.